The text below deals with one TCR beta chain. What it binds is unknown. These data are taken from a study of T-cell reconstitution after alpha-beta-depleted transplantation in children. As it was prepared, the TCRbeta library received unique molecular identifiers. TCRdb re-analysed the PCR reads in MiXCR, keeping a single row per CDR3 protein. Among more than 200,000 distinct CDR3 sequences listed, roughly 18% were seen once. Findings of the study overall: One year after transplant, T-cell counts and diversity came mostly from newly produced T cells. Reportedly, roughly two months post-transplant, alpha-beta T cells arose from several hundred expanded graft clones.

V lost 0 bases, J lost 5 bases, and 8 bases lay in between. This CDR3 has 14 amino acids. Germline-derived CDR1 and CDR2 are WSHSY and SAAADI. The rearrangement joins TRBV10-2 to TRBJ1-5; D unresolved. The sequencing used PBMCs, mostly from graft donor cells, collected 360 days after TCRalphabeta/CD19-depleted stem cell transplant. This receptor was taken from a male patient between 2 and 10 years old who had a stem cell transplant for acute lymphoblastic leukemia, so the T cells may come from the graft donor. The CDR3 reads CASSESLADQPQHF. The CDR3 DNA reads TGCGCCAGCAGTGAGTCCTTGGCCGATCAGCCCCAGCATTTT.